The rows below give T cell receptor beta chains drawn from one sample of a study of T cell changes during pregnancy in multiple sclerosis. The repertoire was sequenced with immunoSEQ multiplex PCR; TCRdb's copy has only in-frame clones and lacks some. Among fewer than 80,000 clones listed, approximately 92% were seen once. The source was peripheral blood, collected in the third trimester of pregnancy. These receptors all come from a female donor in good health, enrolled as a control in a pregnancy study. Both conserved end residues are part of each CDR3. A D gene is named only where the DNA matches it firmly. Clone size, where shown, is once, few, many, or a class for clones that have expanded.

>few|TRBD2|TRBV7-9|TRBJ2-1
CASSPSGRGSYNEQFF
TGTGCCAGCAGCCCAAGCGGGAGAGGGTCCTACAATGAGCAGTTCTTC
>NA|TRBD1|TRBV29-1|TRBJ2-5
CSVTMETGQGKETQYF
TGCAGCGTAACGATGGAGACAGGGCAAGGGAAAGAGACCCAGTACTTC
>few|TRBD1|TRBV5-1|TRBJ1-5
CASSLRQGGQPQHF
TGCGCCAGCAGCTTGCGGCAGGGGGGCCAGCCCCAGCATTTT
>NA|NA|TRBV10-2|TRBJ2-5
CASQGHTETQYF
TGCGCCAGCCAGGGGCACACAGAGACCCAGTACTTC
>once|NA|TRBV27|TRBJ2-7
CASRLSLATEQYF
TGTGCCAGCAGACTCTCACTAGCAACCGAGCAGTACTTC
>NA|NA|TRBV11-3|TRBJ2-5
CASSFSGEETQYF
TGTGCCAGCAGCTTTTCGGGTGAAGAGACCCAGTACTTC
>NA|NA|TRBV5-8|TRBJ2-1
CASSLGRVPYNEQFF
TGTGCCAGCAGCTTGGGGAGGGTCCCGTACAATGAGCAGTTCTTC
>NA|TRBD1|TRBV29-1|TRBJ2-7
CSVAQGQSSSYEQYF
TGCAGCGTTGCTCAGGGACAGTCGAGCTCCTACGAGCAGTACTTC
>once|TRBD2|TRBV2|TRBJ2-5
CASSPGLEETQYF
TGTGCCAGCAGCCCGGGACTAGAAGAGACCCAGTACTTC
>NA|TRBD2|TRBV5-4|TRBJ2-3
CASSQTRGAATDTQYF
TGTGCCAGCAGCCAGACGCGGGGGGCCGCCACAGATACGCAGTATTTT
>NA|TRBD2|TRBV29-1|TRBJ2-7
CSVGLAGEQAYEQYF
TGCAGCGTTGGGCTAGCGGGAGAACAGGCCTACGAGCAGTACTTC
>NA|TRBD2|TRBV10-1|TRBJ2-5
CASSESGGQETQYF
TGCGCCAGCAGTGAAAGCGGGGGCCAAGAGACCCAGTACTTC
>NA|NA|TRBV18|TRBJ1-1
CASSRGGTEAFF
TGTGCCAGCTCGCGAGGGGGCACTGAAGCTTTCTTT
>NA|TRBD2|TRBV5-1|TRBJ2-5
CASSFQGLAKQSAQETQYF
TGCGCCAGCAGCTTTCAGGGACTAGCGAAACAATCAGCGCAAGAGACCCAGTACTTC
>NA|NA|TRBV10-3|TRBJ1-2
CAISESGGYTF
TGTGCCATCAGTGAGTCCGGGGGCTACACCTTC
>once|TRBD1|TRBV9|TRBJ1-2
CASSVAGRQGSYGYTF
TGTGCCAGCAGCGTAGCAGGAAGACAGGGTAGCTATGGCTACACCTTC
>NA|TRBD2|TRBV6-1|TRBJ2-3
CASSDRRGATDTQYF
TGTGCCAGCAGTGACAGGCGGGGGGCCACAGATACGCAGTATTTT
>NA|NA|TRBV19|TRBJ1-4
CASKHKMANEKLFF
TGTGCCAGTAAACACAAGATGGCTAATGAAAAACTGTTTTTT
>NA|TRBD2|TRBV2|TRBJ2-1
CASSRVGTSGENEQFF
TGTGCCAGCAGTCGTGTGGGGACTAGCGGGGAAAATGAGCAGTTCTTC
>NA|TRBD2|TRBV5-8|TRBJ2-5
CASSPSLGLAGEETQYF
TGTGCCAGCAGCCCGAGTTTAGGACTAGCGGGAGAAGAGACCCAGTACTTC
>NA|TRBD1|TRBV6-5|TRBJ2-2
CASLDRGQAGELFF
TGTGCCAGCCTTGACAGGGGGCAGGCCGGGGAGCTGTTTTTT
>NA|NA|TRBV5-6|TRBJ2-7
CASSVRGRASYEQYF
TGTGCCAGCAGCGTCAGGGGCAGGGCCTCCTACGAGCAGTACTTC
>NA|NA|TRBV7-3|TRBJ2-7
CASSGHRDTYEQYF
TGTGCCAGCAGCGGCCACAGGGATACCTACGAGCAGTACTTC
>NA|NA|TRBV13|TRBJ1-2
CASSSSYGYTF
TGTGCCAGCAGCTCTTCCTACGGCTACACCTTC
>once|TRBD1|TRBV7-9|TRBJ2-5
CASSLGQGVAETQYF
TGTGCCAGCAGCTTAGGCCAGGGGGTGGCAGAGACCCAGTACTTC
>NA|NA|TRBV7-9|TRBJ2-5
CASSFFYVATQETQYF
TGTGCCAGCAGCTTCTTCTATGTAGCCACTCAAGAGACCCAGTACTTC
>NA|NA|TRBV19|TRBJ2-5
CASSAPRAQETQYF
TGTGCCAGTAGTGCTCCCAGGGCACAAGAGACCCAGTACTTC
>NA|TRBD2|TRBV4-3|TRBJ2-4
CASSQDMGLGSIQYF
TGCGCCAGCAGCCAAGATATGGGACTAGGGTCCATTCAGTACTTC
>NA|TRBD1|TRBV7-6|TRBJ2-5
CASSFGTGIETQYF
TGTGCCAGCAGCTTTGGGACAGGGATTGAGACCCAGTACTTC
>NA|TRBD2|TRBV4-1|TRBJ2-1
CASSGWTSGSYNEQFF
TGCGCCAGCAGCGGCTGGACTAGCGGCTCCTACAATGAGCAGTTCTTC
>NA|TRBD2|TRBV6-5|TRBJ2-7
CASSISGGAGEQYF
TGTGCCAGCTCCATAAGCGGGGGGGCCGGCGAGCAGTACTTC
>NA|NA|TRBV6-5|TRBJ1-1
CASGRETEAFF
TGTGCCAGCGGCCGGGAGACTGAAGCTTTCTTT
>once|TRBD1|TRBV7-9|TRBJ2-5
CASSLANGGTGDQETQYF
TGTGCCAGCAGCTTAGCGAATGGGGGGACAGGGGACCAAGAGACCCAGTACTTC
>once|TRBD1|TRBV4-3|TRBJ1-1
CASSQHSAIDREGGTEAFF
TGCGCCAGCAGCCAACACTCCGCGATCGACAGGGAAGGGGGCACTGAAGCTTTCTTT
>NA|NA|TRBV27|TRBJ2-7
CASSFMGSHYEQYF
TGTGCCAGCAGTTTCATGGGCTCCCACTACGAGCAGTACTTC
>NA|NA|TRBV11-2|TRBJ1-1
CASTTVGGLTEAFF
TGTGCCAGCACCACCGTGGGGGGTCTCACTGAAGCTTTCTTT
>NA|NA|TRBV10-3|TRBJ1-2
CAISESVGESVF
TGTGCCATCAGTGAGTCCGTCGGGGAGTCAGTTTTC
>NA|NA|TRBV7-3|TRBJ1-2
CASSLGGGGDGYTF
TGTGCCAGCAGCTTAGGTGGGGGGGGAGATGGCTACACCTTC
>NA|NA|TRBV29-1|TRBJ1-2
CSVESGTGGYGYTF
TGCAGCGTTGAGAGCGGCACGGGGGGCTATGGCTACACCTTC
>once|TRBD1|TRBV5-6|TRBJ1-5
CASSLVAGGAGQPQHF
TGTGCCAGCAGCTTGGTTGCAGGGGGCGCAGGACAGCCCCAGCATTTT
>NA|TRBD2|TRBV30|TRBJ2-2
CAWSALGGATGELFF
TGTGCCTGGAGTGCCCTCGGGGGGGCTACCGGGGAGCTGTTTTTT
>NA|NA|TRBV6-5|TRBJ2-1
CASSYLAVSSYNEQFF
TGTGCCAGCAGTTACTTGGCGGTTAGCTCCTACAATGAGCAGTTCTTC
>once|TRBD2|TRBV6-5|TRBJ2-1
CASSYSVPGGYNEQFF
TGTGCCAGCAGTTACTCGGTCCCGGGAGGGTACAATGAGCAGTTCTTC
>NA|TRBD1|TRBV28|TRBJ2-5
CASSGTVEETQYF
TGTGCCAGCAGCGGGACAGTAGAAGAGACCCAGTACTTC
>NA|NA|TRBV7-2|TRBJ1-2
CASSLRGRHPYGYTF
TGTGCCAGCAGCTTACGTGGGAGACATCCCTATGGCTACACCTTC
>few|NA|TRBV9|TRBJ2-3
CASSVVMRGDTQYF
TGTGCCAGCAGCGTAGTCATGCGAGGAGATACGCAGTATTTT
>many|TRBD2|TRBV4-2|TRBJ2-3
CASSQATSGSPDTQYF
TGTGCCAGCAGCCAAGCGACTAGCGGGAGTCCAGATACGCAGTATTTT
>NA|NA|TRBV6-1|TRBJ1-5
CASSASGEMQPQHF
TGTGCCAGCAGTGCCTCAGGGGAAATGCAGCCCCAGCATTTT
>few|NA|TRBV10-2|TRBJ1-6
CASTRAGADSPLHF
TGCGCCAGCACCAGAGCGGGGGCTGATTCACCCCTCCACTTT
>NA|TRBD1|TRBV27|TRBJ2-5
CASRFRDRVETQYF
TGTGCCAGCAGATTCCGGGACAGGGTAGAGACCCAGTACTTC
>NA|TRBD1|TRBV5-1|TRBJ1-2
CASSLKGRGSYGYTF
TGCGCCAGCAGCTTGAAAGGCAGGGGGTCGTATGGCTACACCTTC